The clone carrying this T cell receptor (beta chain) was counted at least ten times. Its antigen is currently unknown. These data belong to a study of T cells in Graves' hyperthyroidism and ophthalmopathy. Study results and caveats: Also found in blood were most expanded thyroid clonotypes above 0.001. Stable hyperthyroidism was separated from ophthalmopathy by a model based on 13 V-J features.

Clinical symptoms, serum thyroxine and TRAb, thyroid ultrasound and orbital computed tomography were used for the diagnoses. Amplification targeted TCR beta CDR3 regions from RNA transcripts. Using the HTBI primer set, a first-round RT-PCR was run on the TCR CDR3. TCRdb reanalysed the multiplex PCR reads using MiXCR and keeps one entry per CDR3 protein. The profile covers about 580,000 distinct CDR3 sequences, with around 42% appearing a single time and about 8.3% taken by the ten largest. V shed 3 bases and J shed 6 bases, with 17 bases lying between them. Germline-derived CDR1 and CDR2 are ENHRY and SYGVKD. The CDR3 is 15 residues long.

V is TRBV10-3 and J is TRBJ1-2; possible D gene TRBD1, 5 bases. Specimen: peripheral blood or thyroid tissue (not recorded which). The receptor was isolated from a woman aged 18 to 35 with Graves' hyperthyroidism. CDR3 nucleotide sequence: TGTGCCATCAGTGATTTGGCAGGGAAGACAGATGGCTACACCTTC. Residues: CAISDLAGKTDGYTF.